Shown below are 22 T cell receptor beta chains from a single sample sequenced in a study of T cells in Graves' hyperthyroidism and ophthalmopathy (dated 2019 in TCRdb). Library preparation was by multiplex PCR. Sequencing was performed on an Illumina HiSeq 2000. The TCR beta CDR3 regions were amplified from the RNA transcripts. For the first round of RT-PCR on the TCR CDR3, the HTBI primer set was used together with the Qiagen OneStep RT-PCR kit. The raw public reads went through TCRdb reprocessing: fastp at Q25, MiXCR clone calling, in-frame beta chains kept. A single entry per CDR3 protein holds the most common genes and DNA from its merged rows. The sample table records some 460,000 distinct CDR3 sequences; 15% to 18% of these occur just once. The ten largest account for roughly 15% of the sample. The specimen was blood. The receptors shown here come from a young woman with Graves' hyperthyroidism.

The J gene is TRBJ1-5, the V gene TRBV20-1; 7 bases are a match to TRBD1. V shed 2 bases, J shed 1 base, and the junction held 8 bases outside the gene matches. Germline V gives CDR1 DFQATT, CDR2 SNEGSKA (reference sequence). This CDR3 is 16 amino acids long. CDR3: CSARKTGNASNQPQHF. The CDR3 region has the DNA TGCAGTGCTAGAAAGACAGGGAATGCGAGCAATCAGCCCCAGCATTTT.

This clonotype occurred many times. The chain joins TRBV2 to TRBJ2-5, with TRBD2 matching 12 bases. Germline V lookup: CDR1 SNHLY, CDR2 FYNNEI. Trimming removed 8 bases from V and 7 bases from J; junction bases left unmatched: 11. The CDR3 is made up of 15 amino acids. The CDR3 loop reads CASSRTSGEVGTQYF. The CDR3 DNA sequence: TGTGCCAGCTCAAGGACTAGCGGGGAGGTCGGGACCCAGTACTTC.

This clonotype occurred a few times. The chain joins TRBV4-1 to TRBJ2-2; a possible D gene is TRBD2 (5 bases). Trimming cost V 8 bases and J 0 bases, with 10 bases left between them. CDR3 size: 14 residues. The germline gives CDR1 MGHRA, CDR2 YSYEKL. CDR3 coding DNA: TGCGCCAGCCAGGACTGGGCGAACACCGGGGAGCTGTTTTTT. Its protein product is CASQDWANTGELFF.

This clonotype has at least ten counts. This rearrangement joins TRBV11-2 to TRBJ2-5, with D hard to call. The germline V gene encodes CDR1 SGHAT and CDR2 FQNNGV. CDR3 size: 14 residues. V lost 3 bases, J lost 5 bases, and 13 bases lay in between. The CDR3 is CASSLAGRRETQYF. CDR3 coding DNA: TGTGCCAGCAGCTTGGCCGGAAGGCGGGAGACCCAGTACTTC.

This clonotype was recorded a few times. V is TRBV7-2 and J is TRBJ1-2; 9 bases line up with TRBD1. The CDR3 is 14 amino acids. V lost 7 bases and J lost 4; bases outside the gene matches: 7. Per germline, CDR1 SGHTA and CDR2 FQGNSA. CDR3 in DNA: TGTGCCAGCACACAACAGGGGGCGGGCTATGGCTACACCTTC. Its protein product is CASTQQGAGYGYTF.

This clonotype was picked up many times. The V call is TRBV28, the J call TRBJ1-5; 7 bases agree with TRBD1. J gave up 2 bases and V 5 bases, and 3 bases lay outside the gene matches. The CDR3 has 14 residues. Germline CDR1 reads MDHEN; CDR2 reads SYDVKM. CDR3: CASSTDRRNQPQHF. The CDR3 DNA reads as TGTGCCAGCAGTACGGACAGGCGCAATCAGCCCCAGCATTTT.

The chain's CDR3 is CASSQNHDSQYF. DNA for the CDR3: TGCGCCAGCAGCCAGAATCATGATTCCCAGTATTTT. This chain links TRBV4-3 with TRBJ1-5, with D hard to call. The J call is in doubt because the DNA end fits TRBJ2-3 better. From germline, CDR1 is LGHNA and CDR2 YSLEER. The CDR3 is 12 amino acids.

This clonotype was observed a handful of times. V is TRBV9 and J is TRBJ2-1, with unresolved D. V was shortened by 0 bases and J by 3 bases, with 10 bases between the two germline ends. This CDR3 region has 15 residues. Germline V gives CDR1 SGDLS, CDR2 YYNGEE. The CDR3 spells CASSVGEAYYNEQFF. Here the CDR3 DNA reads TGTGCCAGCAGCGTAGGTGAGGCCTACTACAATGAGCAGTTCTTC.

In its sample, this clonotype was seen many times. The chain links TRBV15 to TRBJ2-7; perhaps D is TRBD1 or TRBD2 (5 bases each). Germline V CDR1 and CDR2: LNHNV, YYDKDF (reference sequence). V gave up 1 base and J gave up 5 bases, with 12 bases separating them. The CDR3 is 14 residues long. Here the CDR3 reads CATSRVRGENEQYF. CDR3 nucleotide sequence: TGTGCCACCAGCAGAGTGAGGGGAGAGAACGAGCAGTACTTC. Full variable domain (missing parts from reference TRBV15 and TRBJ2-7): DAMVIQNPRYQVTQFGKPVTLSCSQTLNHNVMYWYQQKSSQAPKLLFHYYDKDFNNEADTPDNFQSRRPNTSFCFLDIRSPGLGDTAMYLCATSRVRGENEQYFGPGTRLTVT.

V is TRBV27 and J is TRBJ2-3; TRBD2 matches at 7 bases. CDR3 length: 15 residues. The germline gives CDR1 MNHEY, CDR2 SMNVEV (reference sequence). The J segment lost 4 bases and the V segment lost 3 bases, leaving 7 bases of the junction unmatched. CDR3 DNA: TGTGCCAGCAGTTTTGTGGGAGGGCCTTCAGATACGCAGTATTTT. Its translation is CASSFVGGPSDTQYF.

In this sample, this clonotype turned up many times. The V and J genes are TRBV7-2 and TRBJ2-1; 9 bases align to TRBD2. V shed 4 bases, J shed 2 bases, and the junction held 3 bases outside the gene matches. The CDR3 runs to 15 residues. CDR1 is SGHTA and CDR2 is FQGNSA in the germline V gene. In nucleotides, the CDR3 is TGTGCCAGCAGCTCTGGCGGGGGGGCCTACAATGAGCAGTTCTTC. This codes for CASSSGGGAYNEQFF.

This clonotype was counted between two and nine times. One end of the junction does not line up with germline, which may come from a read error. V and J are TRBV16 and TRBJ1-5, with D hard to call. Germline CDR1 reads KGHSY; CDR2 reads FQNENV. The CDR3 extends over 13 amino acids. The CDR3 region is CVSSRVTPLAQHF. CDR3 sequence (DNA): TGTGTCAGCAGCCGCGTAACCCCGCTAGCCCAGCATTTT.

This chain joins TRBV15 and TRBJ1-1; D unresolved. Germline lookup yields CDR1 LNHNV and CDR2 YYDKDF (reference sequence). Trimming removed 4 bases from V and 6 bases from J, with 15 bases in between. CDR3 length equals 14 residues. This CDR3 is CATSKDRGFAEAFF. The CDR3 bases are TGTGCCACCAGCAAGGATCGGGGATTCGCTGAAGCTTTCTTT.

Ten or more counts support this clonotype. CDR3 amino acids: CSARLWIVNEQFF. The CDR3 DNA sequence: TGCAGTGCTAGACTTTGGATAGTCAATGAGCAGTTCTTC. The chain links TRBV20-1 to TRBJ2-1; D not resolved. This CDR3 has 13 amino acids. The V and J ends lost 2 bases and 6 bases respectively, with 11 bases between them. Per the germline V gene, CDR1 is DFQATT and CDR2 is SNEGSKA (reference sequence).

There are many counts of this clonotype. The chain's CDR3 is CASSWSVSTGELFF. The DNA for the CDR3 is TGTGCCAGCAGTTGGTCGGTGTCAACCGGGGAGCTGTTTTTT. The V call is TRBV28, the J call TRBJ2-2; D remains ambiguous. Trimming removed 4 bases from V and 5 bases from J, with 11 bases in between. The V gene's germline CDR1 is MDHEN and CDR2 SYDVKM. The CDR3 is 14 amino acids.

With respect to this clonotype: One base away lies a much larger clone, so this may be a sequencing read error. This CDR3 reads CASHSGAIPEVEQYF. The CDR3 nucleotides are TGCGCCAGCCACTCAGGGGCCATACCAGAGGTCGAGCAGTACTTC. V and J are TRBV5-1 and TRBJ2-7, with TRBD1 as a possible D gene (6 bases). The CDR3 sequence is 15 residues long. Germline CDR1 and CDR2: SGHRS and YFSETQ. V was clipped by 7 bases and J by 6 bases, with 23 bases between them.

This clonotype came up many times. The chain carries TRBV3-1 and TRBJ2-7, with D hard to call. Trimming shortened V by 0 bases and J by 3 bases, and 6 bases separated the two germline ends. CDR1 and CDR2 from the germline V gene are LGHDT and YNNKEL (reference sequence). The CDR3 consists of 13 residues. The CDR3 region is CASSQDYFYEQYF. For the CDR3, the DNA is TGTGCCAGCAGCCAAGACTACTTCTACGAGCAGTACTTC.

This clonotype was seen repeatedly, ten times or more. Here the CDR3 reads CASSQTMNTGELFF. The CDR3 bases are TGTGCCAGCAGCCAAACCATGAACACCGGGGAGCTGTTTTTT. The V and J genes are TRBV3-1 and TRBJ2-2; D ambiguous. The CDR3 is made up of 14 amino acids. V was shortened by 2 bases and J by 1 base, with 5 bases between the two germline ends. Germline CDR1 reads LGHDT; CDR2 reads YNNKEL (reference sequence).

This clonotype was detected many times. V is TRBV28 and J is TRBJ2-7; weak D call: TRBD1 (6 bases). With 6 bases removed from V and 2 bases from J, the gap between germline ends came to 17 bases. The germline V gene has CDR1 MDHEN and CDR2 SYDVKM. The CDR3 totals 15 residues. The CDR3 DNA reads as TGTGCCAGCAGCGAGGGGACATCCGTACCCTACGAGCAGTACTTC. Translating gives CASSEGTSVPYEQYF.

The chain carries TRBV6-5 and TRBJ1-4, with TRBD1 matching over 7 bases. J was trimmed by 3 bases and V by 1 base; bases with no gene match: 2. This CDR3 is built from 15 residues. Germline V gene data show CDR1 as MNHEY and CDR2 as SVGAGI. The CDR3 nucleotides read TGTGCCAGCAGTTACTTCGGGACAGCTAATGAAAAACTGTTTTTT. Residues: CASSYFGTANEKLFF.

In its sample, this clonotype was seen many times. As DNA, the CDR3 is TGTGCCAGCAGTGAAACAGGGAAAAAAGGCTACACCTTC. It specifies CASSETGKKGYTF. V and J are TRBV28 and TRBJ1-2; D perhaps matches TRBD1 (6 bases). The CDR3 sequence is 13 residues long. The V end was cut by 5 bases, the J end by 8 bases, with 15 bases between. CDR1 MDHEN and CDR2 SYDVKM come from the germline V gene.

This clonotype was detected ten times or more. J is TRBJ1-1 and V is TRBV9, with D perhaps matching TRBD1 (5 bases). Germline assignment: CDR1 SGDLS and CDR2 YYNGEE. V dropped 3 bases and J dropped 1 base, with 13 bases sitting between them. This CDR3 has 15 residues. The CDR3 sequence is CASSASGGGNTEAFF. DNA of the CDR3: TGTGCCAGCAGCGCTTCGGGGGGAGGGAACACTGAAGCTTTCTTT.